Each of the 26 T cell receptor beta chains below was sequenced from the same sample in a study of vaccination effects on CD4 cells after COVID-19. Data came from immunoSEQ multiplex PCR; TCRdb stores just in-frame clones and leaves some out. This table holds tens of thousands of clones, around 70% found once. The antigens these receptors bind are not known. Isolating CD4+ T cells followed more than eight days of culture. Participants each got two BNT162b2 or mRNA-1273 vaccine doses. The source material was CD4+ T cells from PBMCs cultured without peptide, sampled after COVID-19 vaccination. The origin of the receptors is a human donor who received a COVID-19 vaccine.

The sample holds a few counts of this clone. The chain couples TRBV7-9 to TRBJ1-1; the D gene is possibly TRBD1 (5 bases). The CDR3 totals 15 residues. V was clipped by 7 bases and J by 1 base, with 16 bases between them. Germline V gene sequence: CDR1 SEHNR, CDR2 FQNEAQ (reference sequence). CDR3 protein: CASNRPEGRNTEAFF. The CDR3 bases are TGTGCCAGCAACCGACCCGAGGGACGGAACACTGAAGCTTTCTTT.

The sample holds a few counts of this clone. This chain joins TRBV6-2 or TRBV6-3 and TRBJ2-2; D gene uncertain. Germline CDR1 and CDR2: MNHEY and SVGEGT. Trimming pared 4 bases from V and 6 bases from J, leaving 9 bases between. This CDR3 contains 13 residues. The CDR3 nucleotides are TGTGCCAGCAGTTCCCGGCTCGCCGGGGAGCTGTTTTTT. As protein: CASSSRLAGELFF.

DNA for the CDR3: TGTGCCAGCAGCCGAGACAGCAGCAGTGGCTACACCTTC. Translation gives CASSRDSSSGYTF. J is TRBJ1-2 and V is TRBV6-2 or TRBV6-3, with D maybe TRBD1 (5 bases). The CDR3 is 13 residues long. Per germline, CDR1 MNHEY and CDR2 SVGEGT. The ends were cut back, 6 bases at V and 7 bases at J, with 15 bases in the middle.

In this sample, this clone turned up once. The chain combines TRBV30 with TRBJ1-3; D unresolved. Between the trimmed V and J ends, which lost 0 bases and 6 bases, there was a span of 3 bases. CDR1 is GTSNPN, CDR2 SVGIG, per germline (reference sequence). The length of the CDR3 is 11 residues. The CDR3: CAWSVKNTIYF. The CDR3 coding sequence is TGTGCCTGGAGTGTGAAAAACACCATATATTTT.

The chain carries TRBV12-5 and TRBJ1-1, with D perhaps TRBD1 (5 bases). The CDR3 has 18 amino acids. Germline V gene sequence: CDR1 LGHNT, CDR2 FRNRAP. V was pared by 7 bases and J by 6 bases, with 30 bases between. The CDR3 DNA sequence: TGTGCTAGTGCCCGGTTAGGCCTCCGGGACGAGGTTGTTGCTGAAGCTTTCTTT. Translated: CASARLGLRDEVVAEAFF.

The chain employs TRBV5-1 and TRBJ1-2, with D uncertain. The CDR3 extends over 13 amino acids. V was shortened by 4 bases and J by 6 bases, with 13 bases between the two germline ends. The V gene's germline CDR1 is SGHRS and CDR2 YFSETQ. For the CDR3, the DNA is TGCGCCAGCAGCCTGGAGGGCCTCAATGGCTACACCTTC. This codes for CASSLEGLNGYTF.

The V gene is TRBV30, the J gene TRBJ2-7; 10 nucleotides align to TRBD2. The germline gives CDR1 GTSNPN, CDR2 SVGIG (reference sequence). The V and J ends lost 2 bases and 4 bases, in that order; junction bases with no gene match: 17. CDR3 size: 18 residues. Written as DNA, the CDR3 is TGTGCCTGGAGTCCCAGGGGATTGACTAGCGGGCGGACGTACGAGCAGTACTTC. It encodes CAWSPRGLTSGRTYEQYF.

This clone was detected only once. The chain employs TRBV4-1 and TRBJ2-1; possible D gene TRBD1, 5 bases. Trimming stripped 1 base from V and 7 bases from J, with 20 bases between. This CDR3 has 17 amino acids. Germline loops: CDR1 MGHRA, CDR2 YSYEKL. DNA for the CDR3: TGCGCCAGCAGCCAAGTGGACATGGGCTTTCGGCTGAATGAGCAGTTCTTC. It specifies CASSQVDMGFRLNEQFF.

The genes are TRBV18 and TRBJ1-2; D call uncertain. CDR3 length: 11 amino acids. The germline CDR1 and CDR2 sequences are KGHSH and LQKENI. Trimming left V 6 bases short and J 7 bases short, with 9 bases between. CDR3 amino acids: CASSAGGGYTF. CDR3 nucleotides: TGTGCCAGCTCGGCCGGCGGTGGCTACACCTTC. Full variable domain (rest looked up from reference TRBV18 and TRBJ1-2): NAGVMQNPRHLVRRRGQEARLRCSPMKGHSHVYWYRQLPEEGLKFMVYLQKENIIDESGMPKERFSAEFPKEGPSILRIQQVVRGDSAAYFCASSAGGGYTFGSGTRLTVV.

The gene calls are TRBV13 and TRBJ1-2; tentatively, D is TRBD1 (5 bases). The germline CDR1 and CDR2 sequences are PRHDT and FYEKMQ (reference sequence). The CDR3 contains 15 residues. V shed 3 bases and J shed 5 bases, with 16 bases lying between them. CDR3 region: CASSFRYRSPYGYTF. The CDR3 DNA sequence: TGTGCCAGCAGCTTCCGGTACAGGTCGCCTTATGGCTACACCTTC.

The chain is built from TRBV7-9 and TRBJ1-2; D is unclear. Germline-derived CDR1 and CDR2 are SEHNR and FQNEAQ (reference sequence). V was pared by 5 bases and J by 5 bases, with 9 bases between. CDR3 length equals 12 residues. CDR3: CASSHEAYGYTF. In nucleotides, the CDR3 is TGTGCCAGCAGCCATGAAGCGTATGGCTACACCTTC.

This clone was seen only once. The V gene is TRBV7-2, the J gene TRBJ1-2; TRBD1 matches at 7 bases. The CDR3 has 15 residues. J was trimmed by 9 bases and V by 10 bases; bases with no gene match: 20. The germline V gene has CDR1 SGHTA and CDR2 FQGNSA. The CDR3 loop reads CATPGQSFGAASYTF. CDR3 bases: TGTGCCACCCCGGGACAGTCCTTTGGCGCGGCGAGCTACACCTTC.

V gene TRBV7-9 combines with J gene TRBJ1-3; D remains ambiguous. The CDR3 runs to 15 residues. V lost 5 bases and J 4 bases, leaving 15 bases between the germline ends. Germline V gene data show CDR1 as SEHNR and CDR2 as FQNEAQ (reference sequence). The CDR3 DNA sequence: TGTGCCAGCAGCCCCCTTGGGGTCATAGGAAACACCATATATTTT. As protein: CASSPLGVIGNTIYF.

The rearrangement uses TRBV3-1 (or the pseudogene TRBV3-2) and TRBJ2-3; 12 bases fit TRBD2. V shed 0 bases, J shed 9 bases, and the junction held 7 bases outside the gene matches. Germline V CDR1 and CDR2: LGHDT, YNNKEL (reference sequence). This CDR3 has 16 residues. The CDR3 is CASSQDTGLAGRTQYF. The CDR3 nucleotides are TGTGCCAGCAGCCAAGACACCGGACTAGCGGGGCGGACGCAGTATTTT.

The chain has TRBV7-9 and TRBJ2-2, with D possibly matching TRBD1 (5 bases). V was shortened by 1 base and J by 3 bases, with 12 bases between the two germline ends. This CDR3 has 16 residues. Germline V gene lookup returns CDR1 SEHNR and CDR2 FQNEAQ (reference sequence). CDR3: CASSLGGGYHTGELFF. The CDR3 bases are TGTGCCAGCAGCTTAGGGGGCGGATACCACACCGGGGAGCTGTTTTTT. Full variable domain (outside the CDR3, taken from reference TRBV7-9 and TRBJ2-2): DTGVSQNPRHKITKRGQNVTFRCDPISEHNRLYWYRQTLGQGPEFLTYFQNEAQLEKSRLLSDRFSAERPKGSFSTLEIQRTEQGDSAMYLCASSLGGGYHTGELFFGEGSRLTVL.

This clone was seen just once. The gene calls are TRBV28 and TRBJ2-7, with TRBD1 as a possible D gene (5 bases). V lost 0 bases to trimming and J lost 7 bases, with 10 bases between them. This CDR3 is built from 13 residues. CDR1 and CDR2 (germline): MDHEN, SYDVKM. CDR3 nucleotide sequence: TGTGCCAGCAGTTTATGGGACACTCGTGAGCAGTACTTC. This encodes CASSLWDTREQYF.

The CDR3 is CATSGGESNTEAFF. CDR3 nucleotide sequence: TGTGCCACCAGCGGGGGCGAGTCTAACACTGAAGCTTTCTTT. The chain couples TRBV15 to TRBJ1-1; a weak D match, TRBD1 (6 bases). This CDR3 contains 14 residues. Germline-derived CDR1 and CDR2 are LNHNV and YYDKDF (reference sequence). The V gene lost 5 bases and the J gene lost 2 bases, with 12 bases spanning the gap.

This chain connects TRBV28 to TRBJ2-3; D not certain. The CDR3 sequence is 12 residues long. Germline assignment: CDR1 MDHEN and CDR2 SYDVKM. Trimming stripped 6 bases from V and 6 bases from J, with 10 bases between. CDR3: CASSSGRDTQYF. CDR3 DNA: TGTGCCAGCAGCTCCGGAAGGGATACGCAGTATTTT.

V gene TRBV25-1 combines with J gene TRBJ1-1; D not resolved. CDR3 length equals 13 residues. Germline CDR1 MGHDK, CDR2 SYGVNS. Trimming stripped 3 bases from V and 7 bases from J, with 12 bases between. The CDR3 sequence: CASSEATSSEAFF. Written as DNA, the CDR3 is TGTGCCAGCAGTGAGGCCACCTCTAGTGAAGCTTTCTTT.

This rearrangement joins TRBV5-6 to TRBJ2-5, with TRBD2 matching 11 bases. The CDR3 sequence is 16 residues long. Germline trimming cut 4 bases from V and 6 bases from J; bases unmatched to any gene: 11. CDR1 SGHDT and CDR2 YYEEEE come from the germline V gene. CDR3 amino acids: CASSLIAGGLGKTQYF. The CDR3 bases are TGTGCCAGCAGCCTGATAGCGGGGGGGCTGGGAAAGACCCAGTACTTC.

The CDR3 bases are TGTGCCAGCAGCCAAGGGACGTGGGAGACCCAGTACTTC. Translated: CASSQGTWETQYF. The J gene is TRBJ2-5, the V gene TRBV4-2; D ambiguous. The V and J ends lost 1 base and 5 bases respectively, with 8 bases between them. In germline, CDR1 is LGHNA, CDR2 YNFKEQ. The CDR3 length is 13 residues.

The CDR3 DNA reads TGCGCCAGCAGCCAAGTTTTCGGCAATTCACCCCTCCACTTT. Amino acids: CASSQVFGNSPLHF. The chain carries TRBV4-3 and TRBJ1-6; D ambiguous. Trimming pared 1 base from V and 7 bases from J, leaving 8 bases between. The germline V gene encodes CDR1 LGHNA and CDR2 YSLEER. The CDR3 totals 14 residues.

The genes are TRBV27 and TRBJ1-6; no clear D gene. Trimming took 5 bases from V and 0 from J, leaving 17 bases between them. In germline, CDR1 is MNHEY, CDR2 SMNVEV (reference sequence). This CDR3 region has 18 residues. The CDR3 sequence: CASSPTGFLSSYNSPLHF. The DNA for the CDR3 is TGTGCCAGCAGTCCTACCGGTTTCCTGAGCTCCTATAATTCACCCCTCCACTTT.

The gene calls are TRBV4-1 and TRBJ2-3; 7 bases are a match to TRBD2. Germline V gives CDR1 MGHRA, CDR2 YSYEKL. There are 17 residues in the CDR3. Trimming removed 5 bases from V and 0 bases from J; junction bases left unmatched: 11. CDR3 nucleotides: TGCGCCAGCAGCTCCAACCGGTTGCGGGAGAGCACAGATACGCAGTATTTT. Its protein is CASSSNRLRESTDTQYF.

This clone turned up a few times. The CDR3 loop reads CASSLDQYEQYF. CDR3 DNA sequence: TGTGCCAGCAGCTTGGACCAGTACGAGCAGTACTTC. The chain links TRBV5-4 to TRBJ2-7; D gene ambiguous. Germline values: CDR1 SGHNT, CDR2 YYREEE (reference sequence). V dropped 0 bases and J dropped 4 bases, with 5 bases sitting between them. The CDR3 has 12 amino acids.

This chain connects TRBV18 to TRBJ1-1; D uncertain. The CDR3 covers 16 residues. V was shortened by 3 bases and J by 6 bases, with 20 bases between the two germline ends. Looked up from germline, CDR1 is KGHSH and CDR2 is LQKENI. DNA of the CDR3: TGTGCCAGCTCACCCTCTTTTTCAGGTCTGGGCGCTGAAGCTTTCTTT. It encodes CASSPSFSGLGAEAFF.